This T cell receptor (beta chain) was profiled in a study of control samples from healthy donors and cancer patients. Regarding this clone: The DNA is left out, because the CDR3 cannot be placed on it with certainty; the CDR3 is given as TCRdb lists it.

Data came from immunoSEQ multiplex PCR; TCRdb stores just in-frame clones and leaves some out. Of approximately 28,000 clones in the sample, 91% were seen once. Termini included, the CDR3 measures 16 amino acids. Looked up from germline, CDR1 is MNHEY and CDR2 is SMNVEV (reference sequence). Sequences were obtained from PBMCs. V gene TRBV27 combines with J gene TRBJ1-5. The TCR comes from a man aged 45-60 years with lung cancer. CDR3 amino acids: CASSSGQGAGNQPQHF.